The entry that follows covers one T cell receptor (beta chain) sequence. Its antigen is unidentified. Data came from immunoSEQ multiplex PCR; TCRdb stores just in-frame clones and leaves some out. The sample comprises tens of thousands of clones, roughly nine tenths of which are singletons, and 2% to 3% rests with the top ten. The data derive from a study of OX40 agonist ivuxolimab in advanced cancers. Study-wide background: Partial responses occurred in Three dose-escalation patients, one with hepatocellular carcinoma and two with cutaneous melanoma.

The study's findings and limits: CD8+ T cells were the subset that, on average, had more expanded clones than CD4+. The authors did not determine the antigen specificity of the expanded peripheral T cells.

V lost 1 base and J 4 bases, leaving 11 bases between the germline ends. CDR3 length: 14 amino acids. CDR1 SGHRS and CDR2 YFSETQ come from the germline V gene. The source material was CD4+ or CD8+ T cells sorted from blood, sampled in a trial of the OX40 agonist ivuxolimab. This clonotype was obtained from an adult with an advanced solid tumor such as melanoma, head and neck, liver or kidney cancer. This chain joins TRBV5-1 and TRBJ1-1, with D uncertain. CDR3 DNA: TGCGCCAGCAGCTTGCGGGCATTGGGCACTGAAGCTTTCTTT. It codes for CASSLRALGTEAFF.